This entry describes one T cell receptor (beta chain). These data come from a study of control samples from healthy donors and cancer patients. The CDR3 is 15 amino acids. The germline gives CDR1 SGHKS, CDR2 YYEKEE (reference sequence). Trimming pared 2 bases from V and 0 bases from J, leaving 9 bases between. Profiled with immunoSEQ multiplex PCR; TCRdb holds only in-frame clones, not every one. This specimen shows about 210,000 clones; the ten leading clones hold around 2%. V and J are TRBV5-5 and TRBJ1-3, with D unclear. The sequence was collected from a young woman in good health. Material for sequencing was blood. DNA of the CDR3: TGTGCCAGCAGCTTACCGGGGAACTCTGGAAACACCATATATTTT. Its protein product is CASSLPGNSGNTIYF.